This TCR beta chain was found in a study of blood T cells in healthy people across ages. The sample providers were healthy Caucasian people from Russia, aged roughly 6 to 95. The amount of total RNA extracted per sample was at least 5.5 micrograms. This clonotype has only a few counts. Primers used in a second PCR of about 7 to 12 cycles were a sample-barcoded 5' primer and a J-beta primer mix. TCRdb itself ran the 5' RACE reads through MiXCR, one entry per CDR3 protein. The sample yields fewer than 1.5 million distinct CDR3 sequences, about 43% seen once. Germline CDR1 is SQVTM and CDR2 is ANQGSEA. The V end was cut by 5 bases, the J end by 2 bases, with 8 bases between. The CDR3 has 12 amino acids.

The chain joins TRBV29-1 to TRBJ2-3; D is unclear. The sample taken for sequencing was blood. The sequence derives from a woman between 18 and 29 years old in good health. The CDR3 coding sequence is TGCAGCGTTCTGCTATTCACAGATACGCAGTATTTT. This encodes CSVLLFTDTQYF.